One and the same sample provided the 9 T cell receptor beta chains below, sequenced in a study of vaccination and CD4 T cells after COVID-19. Their cognate antigens are unknown. Treatment described: roughly 11-day PBMC culture with coronavirus spike peptide pools or control peptides (ViraFEST assay). The Oncomine TCR Beta short-read assay sequenced DNA from cultured CD4+ T cells. MiXCR, run by TCRdb on the PCR reads, gives a single entry per CDR3 protein. The sample lists over 4,500 distinct CDR3 sequences, around 30% occurring once. The source material was CD4+ T cells from blood, cultured in vitro, sampled after SARS-CoV-2 vaccination. The origin of the receptors is a human donor who had recovered from COVID-19.

This clonotype was found a few times. The V call is TRBV20-1, the J call TRBJ2-7; TRBD1 matches at 8 bases. Germline CDR1 reads DFQATT; CDR2 reads SNEGSKA (reference sequence). V lost 6 bases and J lost 2; bases outside the gene matches: 12. CDR3 length: 15 amino acids. CDR3 protein: CSAGPGTGAAYEQYF. DNA for the CDR3: TGCAGTGCCGGGCCTGGGACAGGTGCTGCCTACGAGCAGTACTTC.

This clonotype qualifies as medium-sized. The chain has TRBV20-1 and TRBJ2-7; D is ambiguous. Germline values: CDR1 DFQATT, CDR2 SNEGSKA (reference sequence). V gave up 8 bases and J gave up 0 bases, with 11 bases separating them. This CDR3 contains 12 residues. DNA of the CDR3: TGCAGTACTGTGTTAGACTCCTACGAGCAGTACTTC. As protein: CSTVLDSYEQYF.

This rearrangement joins TRBV28 to TRBJ1-2; 9 positions match TRBD1. CDR1 and CDR2 (germline): MDHEN, SYDVKM. The V gene end was trimmed by 5 bases and the J gene end by 6 bases; junction bases not matched to a gene: 10. The CDR3 covers 15 residues. For the CDR3, the DNA is TGTGCCAGCAGTGTATCGACAGGGGGGTACGATGGCTACACCTTC. It yields the protein CASSVSTGGYDGYTF.

This clonotype ranks as medium-sized. This chain joins TRBV20-1 and TRBJ2-7; D might be TRBD2 (5 bases). Germline values: CDR1 DFQATT, CDR2 SNEGSKA (reference sequence). Trimming removed 5 bases from V and 5 bases from J, with 10 bases in between. The CDR3 length is 11 residues. The CDR3 loop is CSAGLKNEQYF. CDR3 DNA sequence: TGCAGTGCTGGACTCAAGAACGAGCAGTACTTC.

The chain joins TRBV11-2 to TRBJ2-7; D call uncertain. Trimming removed 5 bases at V and 4 bases at J, with 15 bases between. Per germline, CDR1 SGHAT and CDR2 FQNNGV. The CDR3 covers 14 residues. The CDR3 spells CASSPPPPRYEQYF. CDR3 sequence (DNA): TGTGCCAGCAGCCCACCCCCGCCCCGGTACGAGCAGTACTTC.

This clonotype was observed a single time. CDR3 nucleotides: TGCGCCAGCAGCAGCTCCCAGGGGAGATGGGAGACCCAGTACTTC. Its translation: CASSSSQGRWETQYF. The rearrangement links TRBV5-1 to TRBJ2-5; a weak D match, TRBD1 (6 bases). The CDR3 sequence is 15 residues long. The ends were cut back, 4 bases at V and 5 bases at J, with 18 bases in the middle. Germline V lookup: CDR1 SGHRS, CDR2 YFSETQ.

V usage is TRBV20-1 and J usage is TRBJ2-5; 10 bases fit TRBD2. CDR1 and CDR2 (germline): DFQATT, SNEGSKA (reference sequence). This CDR3 is 16 amino acids long. Germline trimming cut 0 bases from V and 1 base from J; bases unmatched to any gene: 5. The CDR3 nucleotides are TGCAGTGCTAGAGATCCCCTAGCGGGGGCCCAAGAGACCCAGTACTTC. It codes for CSARDPLAGAQETQYF.

In this sample, this clonotype turned up a few times. This sequence joins TRBV20-1 and TRBJ2-3, with TRBD1 matching 8 bases. CDR3 length: 13 residues. J was trimmed by 1 base and V by 7 bases; bases with no gene match: 4. Germline V CDR1 and CDR2: DFQATT, SNEGSKA (reference sequence). CDR3 in amino acids: CSDQTGGTDTQYF. Here the CDR3 DNA reads TGCAGTGACCAGACAGGGGGCACAGATACGCAGTATTTT.

CDR3 region: CASSQAGAGGPGAGEQYF. The CDR3 region has the DNA TGCGCCAGCAGCCAAGCCGGAGCGGGAGGGCCAGGGGCGGGCGAGCAGTACTTC. The chain carries TRBV4-3 and TRBJ2-7; TRBD2 aligns across 10 bases. This CDR3 is 18 amino acids long. Germline lookup yields CDR1 LGHNA and CDR2 YSLEER. V gave up 1 base and J gave up 6 bases; unmatched junction bases: 15.